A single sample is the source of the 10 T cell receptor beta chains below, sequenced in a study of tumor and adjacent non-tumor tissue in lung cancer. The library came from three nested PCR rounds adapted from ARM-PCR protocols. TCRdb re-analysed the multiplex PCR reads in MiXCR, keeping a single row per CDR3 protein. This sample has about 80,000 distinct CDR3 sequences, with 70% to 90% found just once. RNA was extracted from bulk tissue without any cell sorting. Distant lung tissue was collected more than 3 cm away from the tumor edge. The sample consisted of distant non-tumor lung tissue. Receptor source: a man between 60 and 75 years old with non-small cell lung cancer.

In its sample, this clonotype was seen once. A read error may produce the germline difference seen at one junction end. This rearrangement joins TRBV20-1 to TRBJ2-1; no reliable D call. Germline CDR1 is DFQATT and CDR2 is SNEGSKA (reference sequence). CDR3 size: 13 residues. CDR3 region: CTARTNGVNEQFF. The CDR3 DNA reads TGCACTGCTAGAACCAACGGTGTCAATGAGCAGTTCTTC.

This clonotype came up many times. The CDR3 protein is CASSYGTSGPPETQYF. DNA of the CDR3: TGTGCCAGCAGTTACGGGACTAGCGGCCCGCCGGAGACCCAGTACTTC. The genes are TRBV6-6 and TRBJ2-5; TRBD2 matches 11 bases. The CDR3 is 16 amino acids. V lost 2 bases to trimming and J lost 5 bases; unmatched junction nucleotides: 7. CDR1 MNHNY and CDR2 SVGAGI come from the germline V gene (reference sequence).

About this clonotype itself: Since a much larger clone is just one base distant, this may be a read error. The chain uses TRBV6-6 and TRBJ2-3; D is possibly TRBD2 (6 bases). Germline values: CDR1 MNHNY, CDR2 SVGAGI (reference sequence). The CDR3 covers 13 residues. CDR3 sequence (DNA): TGTGCCAGCAGTTACCGGGAGACAGATACGCGGTATTTT. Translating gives CASSYRETDTRYF.

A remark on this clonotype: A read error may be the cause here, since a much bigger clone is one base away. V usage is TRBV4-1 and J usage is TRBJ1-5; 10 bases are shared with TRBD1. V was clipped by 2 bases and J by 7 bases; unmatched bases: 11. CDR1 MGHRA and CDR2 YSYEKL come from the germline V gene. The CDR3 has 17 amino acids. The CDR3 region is CASSQLGRDRGVQPQHF. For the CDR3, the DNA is TGCGCCAGCAGCCAACTGGGTAGGGACAGGGGAGTACAGCCCCAGCATTTT.

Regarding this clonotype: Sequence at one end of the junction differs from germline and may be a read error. CDR3: CASSLEGQGVRNQPQLF. Written as DNA, the CDR3 is TGTGCCAGCAGCTTAGAGGGACAGGGCGTTAGAAATCAGCCCCAGCTTTTT. The chain combines TRBV7-8 with TRBJ1-5; 9 bases agree with TRBD1. The germline V gene has CDR1 SGHVS and CDR2 FQNEAQ. The CDR3 contains 17 residues.

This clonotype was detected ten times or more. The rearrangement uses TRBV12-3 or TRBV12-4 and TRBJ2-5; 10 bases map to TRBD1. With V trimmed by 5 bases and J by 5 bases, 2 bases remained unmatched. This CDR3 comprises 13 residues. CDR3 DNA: TGTGCCAGCAGTGACAGGGGGCAGGAGACCCAGTACTTC. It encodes CASSDRGQETQYF.

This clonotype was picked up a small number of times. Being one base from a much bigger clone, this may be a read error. DNA for the CDR3: TGCAGTGTTAGCCCCGGGAGGGTCGAGCAGTACTTC. This translates into CSVSPGRVEQYF. This chain links TRBV20-1 with TRBJ2-7; 8 bases line up with TRBD2. The J segment lost 6 bases and the V segment lost 7 bases, leaving 8 bases of the junction unmatched. The CDR3 is 12 amino acids. Germline CDR1 and CDR2: DFQATT and SNEGSKA (reference sequence).

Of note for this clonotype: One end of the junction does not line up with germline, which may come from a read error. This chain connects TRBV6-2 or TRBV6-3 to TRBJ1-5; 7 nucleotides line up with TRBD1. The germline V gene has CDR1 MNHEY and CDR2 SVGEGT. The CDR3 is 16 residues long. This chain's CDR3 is CASRRQGQSGNQLQHF. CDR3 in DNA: TGTGCCAGCAGGCGACAGGGCCAAAGCGGAAATCAGCTCCAGCATTTT.

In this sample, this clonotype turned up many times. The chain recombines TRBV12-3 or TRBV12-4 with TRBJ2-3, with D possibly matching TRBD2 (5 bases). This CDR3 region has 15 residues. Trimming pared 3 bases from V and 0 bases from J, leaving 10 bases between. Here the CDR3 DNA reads TGTGCCAGCAGTTTCAGTAGCGTTAGCACAGATACGCAGTATTTT. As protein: CASSFSSVSTDTQYF.

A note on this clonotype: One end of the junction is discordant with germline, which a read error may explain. In DNA, the CDR3 is TGCAATGCTAGATCACGTCAGAGGGATGAAGCTTTCTTT. It codes for CNARSRQRDEAFF. V and J are TRBV20-1 and TRBJ1-1, with no clear D. This CDR3 has 13 residues. Germline V lookup: CDR1 DFQATT, CDR2 SNEGSKA (reference sequence).